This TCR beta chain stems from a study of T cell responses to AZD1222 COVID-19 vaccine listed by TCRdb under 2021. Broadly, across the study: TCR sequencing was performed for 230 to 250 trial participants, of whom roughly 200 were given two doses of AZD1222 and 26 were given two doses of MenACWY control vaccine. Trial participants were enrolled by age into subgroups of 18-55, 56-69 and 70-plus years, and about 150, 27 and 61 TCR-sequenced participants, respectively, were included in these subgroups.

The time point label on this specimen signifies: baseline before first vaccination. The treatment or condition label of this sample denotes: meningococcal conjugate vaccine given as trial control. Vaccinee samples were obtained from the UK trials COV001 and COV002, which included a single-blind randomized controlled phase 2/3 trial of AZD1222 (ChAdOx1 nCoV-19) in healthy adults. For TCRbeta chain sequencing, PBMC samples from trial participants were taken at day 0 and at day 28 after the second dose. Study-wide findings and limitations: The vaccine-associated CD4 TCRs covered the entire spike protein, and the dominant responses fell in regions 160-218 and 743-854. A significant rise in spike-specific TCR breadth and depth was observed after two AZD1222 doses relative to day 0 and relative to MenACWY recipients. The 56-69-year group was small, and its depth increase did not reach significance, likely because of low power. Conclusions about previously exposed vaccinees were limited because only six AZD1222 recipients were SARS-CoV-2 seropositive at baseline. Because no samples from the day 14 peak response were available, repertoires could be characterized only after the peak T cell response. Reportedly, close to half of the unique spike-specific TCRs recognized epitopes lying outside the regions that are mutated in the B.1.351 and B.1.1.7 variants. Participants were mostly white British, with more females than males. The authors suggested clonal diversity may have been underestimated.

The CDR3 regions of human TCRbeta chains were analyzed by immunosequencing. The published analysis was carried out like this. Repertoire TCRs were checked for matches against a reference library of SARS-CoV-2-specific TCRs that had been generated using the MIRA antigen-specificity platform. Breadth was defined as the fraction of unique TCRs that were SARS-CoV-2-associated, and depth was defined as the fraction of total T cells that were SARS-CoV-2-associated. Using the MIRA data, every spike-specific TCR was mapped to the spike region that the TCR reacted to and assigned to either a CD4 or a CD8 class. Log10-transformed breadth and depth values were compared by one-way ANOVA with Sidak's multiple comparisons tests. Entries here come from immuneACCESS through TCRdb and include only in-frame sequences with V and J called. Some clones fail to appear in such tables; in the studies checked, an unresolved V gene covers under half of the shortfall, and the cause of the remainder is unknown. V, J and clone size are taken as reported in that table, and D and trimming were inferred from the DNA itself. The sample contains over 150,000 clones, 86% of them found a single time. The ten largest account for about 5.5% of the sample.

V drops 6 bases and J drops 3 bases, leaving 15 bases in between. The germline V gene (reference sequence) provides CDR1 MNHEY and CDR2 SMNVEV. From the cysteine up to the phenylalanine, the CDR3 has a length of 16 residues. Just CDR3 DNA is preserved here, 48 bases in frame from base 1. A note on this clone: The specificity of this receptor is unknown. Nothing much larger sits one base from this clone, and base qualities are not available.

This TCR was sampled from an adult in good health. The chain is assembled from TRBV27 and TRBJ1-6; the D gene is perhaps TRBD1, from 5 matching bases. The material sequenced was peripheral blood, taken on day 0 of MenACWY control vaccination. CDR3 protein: CASRVGSGGYNSPLHF. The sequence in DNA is TGTGCCAGCAGGGTAGGCTCGGGGGGCTATAATTCACCCCTCCACTTT.